The 13 T cell receptor beta chains presented below share a single source sample, sequenced in a study of response to subunit inactivated influenza vaccine. Using its own MiXCR run on the RT-PCR reads, TCRdb lists one record per CDR3 protein. There are approximately 500,000 distinct CDR3 sequences in the sample; around 21% occur only once, and 2.5% to 3% lies in the top ten. These data also formed part of another study, on T cells expressing NK-cell markers. From that paper: With UMIs, 5'RACE template switching was used to make TCR beta cDNA.

Sequencing was performed on CD4+ T cells sorted from PBMCs, taken 11 to 12 days after vaccination. These receptors were taken from a man aged 45-65 years who received an inactivated influenza vaccine.

This clonotype was observed a few times. V is TRBV2 and J is TRBJ2-2; 8 bases map to TRBD1. Germline V gene data show CDR1 as SNHLY and CDR2 as FYNNEI. This CDR3 has 14 amino acids. After removal of 10 bases from V and 4 bases from J, the junction contained 8 bases not matched to a gene. The CDR3 spells CATAGGFGTGELFF. CDR3 in DNA: TGTGCCACTGCAGGGGGCTTCGGCACCGGGGAGCTGTTTTTT.

As for this clonotype: One end of the junction is discordant with germline, which a read error may explain. V and J are TRBV18 and TRBJ2-3; TRBD1 might be the D (5 bases). The CDR3 length is 15 residues. Germline V gene sequence: CDR1 KGHSH, CDR2 LQKENI. The CDR3 spells CASSPQEASTDTQYF. In nucleotides, the CDR3 is TGTGCCAGCTCTCCACAGGAAGCTAGCACAGATACGCAGTATTTT.

This clonotype was recorded a few times. The V call is TRBV5-1, the J call TRBJ1-1; 9 bases match TRBD1. V lost 4 bases to trimming and J lost 4 bases; unmatched junction nucleotides: 8. The CDR3 totals 15 residues. CDR1 SGHRS and CDR2 YFSETQ come from the germline V gene. The DNA of the CDR3 is TGCGCCAGCAGCCCGGGACAGGGATTGAGCACTGAAGCTTTCTTT. Amino acids: CASSPGQGLSTEAFF.

This clonotype showed up just a few times. This rearrangement joins TRBV5-1 to TRBJ1-1; 11 bases are shared with TRBD1. V lost 2 bases and J lost 0; bases outside the gene matches: 3. The CDR3 extends over 16 amino acids. Per germline, CDR1 SGHRS and CDR2 YFSETQ. The CDR3 spells CASSLGTGGLNTEAFF. CDR3 nucleotide sequence: TGCGCCAGCAGCTTAGGGACAGGGGGATTGAACACTGAAGCTTTCTTT.

This clonotype was seen a handful of times. This chain joins TRBV6-1 and TRBJ2-5, with D perhaps matching TRBD2 (5 bases). V was clipped by 5 bases and J by 4 bases, with 17 bases between them. CDR1 is MNHNS, CDR2 SASEGT, per germline. This CDR3 comprises 15 residues. CDR3 in DNA: TGTGCCAGCAGTCCTCAGTCGGGGAAAGGAGAGACCCAGTACTTC. This sequence encodes CASSPQSGKGETQYF.

In this sample, this clonotype turned up a few times. This chain joins TRBV15 and TRBJ2-1, with 11 bases lining up with TRBD2. Trimming took 7 bases from V and 3 from J; bases not matched to a gene: 8. Germline CDR1 reads LNHNV; CDR2 reads YYDKDF (reference sequence). This CDR3 comprises 16 residues. CDR3 nucleotide sequence: TGTGCCACCAAGGGGTCTAGCGGGAGGTACTACAATGAGCAGTTCTTC. It translates to CATKGSSGRYYNEQFF.

The genes are TRBV7-2 and TRBJ2-3, with 9 bases lining up with TRBD2. CDR3 length equals 16 residues. Germline values: CDR1 SGHTA, CDR2 FQGNSA. The V segment lost 5 bases and the J segment 1 base; nucleotides outside the gene matches: 7. The CDR3 coding sequence is TGTGCCAGCAGCCTGGGACTAGCCGCTGGCACAGATACGCAGTATTTT. This sequence encodes CASSLGLAAGTDTQYF.

Worth noting for this clonotype: It may be a read error: a sequence one base away is much more abundant. The chain carries TRBV28 and TRBJ2-2, with D perhaps matching TRBD2 (6 bases). CDR1 and CDR2 (germline): MDHEN, SYDVKM. The CDR3 is 14 amino acids. Written as DNA, the CDR3 is TGTGCCAGCAACCTCTCCGGGGGAGCCGGGGGGCTGTTTTTT. It specifies CASNLSGGAGGLFF.

The rearrangement uses TRBV20-1 and TRBJ1-2; D is possibly TRBD1 (5 bases). CDR1 DFQATT and CDR2 SNEGSKA come from the germline V gene (reference sequence). Trimming removed 2 bases from V and 4 bases from J, with 8 bases in between. The CDR3 loop spans 12 amino acids. CDR3 sequence (DNA): TGCAGTGCTAGAAGGGGCCTCTATGGCTACACCTTC. This translates into CSARRGLYGYTF.

Only a few counts were recorded for this clonotype. The rearrangement joins TRBV15 to TRBJ1-2; tentative D call: TRBD1 (5 bases). The CDR3 has 14 residues. V was pared by 5 bases and J by 2 bases, with 12 bases between. The germline V gene has CDR1 LNHNV and CDR2 YYDKDF (reference sequence). The CDR3 DNA sequence: TGTGCCACCAGCCACGAGGGGAGAAACTATGGCTACACCTTC. The encoded protein is CATSHEGRNYGYTF.

The CDR3 reads CASSQEGTAIQKTQYF. CDR3 nucleotide sequence: TGCGCCAGCAGCCAAGAAGGGACAGCGATACAAAAGACCCAGTACTTC. The J gene is TRBJ2-5, the V gene TRBV4-1; 7 nucleotides match TRBD1. The V gene's germline CDR1 is MGHRA and CDR2 YSYEKL. The CDR3 totals 16 residues. After removal of 0 bases from V and 6 bases from J, the junction contained 10 bases not matched to a gene.

In its sample, this clonotype was seen a few times. V is TRBV4-3 and J is TRBJ2-1, with TRBD2 as a possible D gene (6 bases). The CDR3 contains 15 residues. Germline CDR1 reads LGHNA; CDR2 reads YSLEER. Deletions cut 2 bases from V and 7 bases from J, with 15 bases between. The CDR3 sequence is CASSQLSVGRNEQFF. The DNA for the CDR3 is TGCGCCAGCAGCCAATTGTCCGTGGGGAGGAATGAGCAGTTCTTC.

This clonotype was seen a handful of times. V gene TRBV20-1 combines with J gene TRBJ2-2, with a possible D match to TRBD2 (5 bases). Germline V lookup: CDR1 DFQATT, CDR2 SNEGSKA (reference sequence). Deletions cut 1 base from V and 0 bases from J, with 9 bases between. The CDR3 runs to 15 residues. The DNA of the CDR3 is TGCAGTGCTAGAGGGGAGTCAACGAACACCGGGGAGCTGTTTTTT. This encodes CSARGESTNTGELFF.